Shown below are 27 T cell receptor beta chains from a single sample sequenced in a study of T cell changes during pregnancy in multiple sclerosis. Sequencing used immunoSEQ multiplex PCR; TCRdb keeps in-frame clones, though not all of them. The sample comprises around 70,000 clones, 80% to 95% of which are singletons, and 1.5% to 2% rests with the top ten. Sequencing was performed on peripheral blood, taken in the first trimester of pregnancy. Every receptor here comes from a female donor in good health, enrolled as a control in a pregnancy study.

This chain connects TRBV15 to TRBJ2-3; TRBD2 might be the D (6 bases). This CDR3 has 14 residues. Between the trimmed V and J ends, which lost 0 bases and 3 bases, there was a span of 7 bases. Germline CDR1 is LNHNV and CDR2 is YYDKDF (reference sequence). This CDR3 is CATSRDGRTDTQYF. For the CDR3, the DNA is TGTGCCACCAGCAGAGACGGGAGAACAGATACGCAGTATTTT.

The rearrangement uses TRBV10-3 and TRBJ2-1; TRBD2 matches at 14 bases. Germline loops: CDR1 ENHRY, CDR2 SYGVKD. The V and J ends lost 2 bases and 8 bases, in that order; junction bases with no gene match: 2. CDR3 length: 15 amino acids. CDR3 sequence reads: CAISEPTSGRDEQFF. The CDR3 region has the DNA TGTGCCATCAGTGAGCCGACTAGCGGGAGGGATGAGCAGTTCTTC.

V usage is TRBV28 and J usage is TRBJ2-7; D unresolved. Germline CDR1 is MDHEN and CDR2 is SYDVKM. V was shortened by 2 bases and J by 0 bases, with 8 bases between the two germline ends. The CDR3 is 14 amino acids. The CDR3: CASSLVSLSYEQYF. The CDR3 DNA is TGTGCCAGCAGTTTAGTGAGCCTCTCCTACGAGCAGTACTTC.

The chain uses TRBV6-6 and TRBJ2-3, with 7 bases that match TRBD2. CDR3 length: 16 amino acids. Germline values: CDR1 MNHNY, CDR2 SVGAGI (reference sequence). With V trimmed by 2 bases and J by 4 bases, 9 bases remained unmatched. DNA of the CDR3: TGTGCCAGCAGTTACCGTAGCGGGTGGATGGCAGATACGCAGTATTTT. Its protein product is CASSYRSGWMADTQYF.

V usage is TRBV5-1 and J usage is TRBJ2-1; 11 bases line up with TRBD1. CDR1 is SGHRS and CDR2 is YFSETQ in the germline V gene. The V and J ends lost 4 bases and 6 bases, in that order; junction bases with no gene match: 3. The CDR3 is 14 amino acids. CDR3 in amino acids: CASSGGTGGNEQFF. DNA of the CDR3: TGCGCCAGCAGCGGGGGGACAGGGGGCAATGAGCAGTTCTTC.

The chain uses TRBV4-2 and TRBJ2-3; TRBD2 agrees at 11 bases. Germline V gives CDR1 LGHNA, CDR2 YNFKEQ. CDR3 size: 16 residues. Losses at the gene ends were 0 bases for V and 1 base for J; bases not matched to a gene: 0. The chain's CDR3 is CASSQELAGGTDTQYF. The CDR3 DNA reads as TGTGCCAGCAGCCAAGAACTAGCGGGAGGCACAGATACGCAGTATTTT.

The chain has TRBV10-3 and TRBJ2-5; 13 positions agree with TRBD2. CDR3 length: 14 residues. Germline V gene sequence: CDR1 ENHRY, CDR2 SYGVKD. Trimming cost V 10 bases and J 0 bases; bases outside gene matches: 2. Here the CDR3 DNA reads TGTGCCACCGGACTAGCGGGGGACCAAGAGACCCAGTACTTC. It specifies CATGLAGDQETQYF.

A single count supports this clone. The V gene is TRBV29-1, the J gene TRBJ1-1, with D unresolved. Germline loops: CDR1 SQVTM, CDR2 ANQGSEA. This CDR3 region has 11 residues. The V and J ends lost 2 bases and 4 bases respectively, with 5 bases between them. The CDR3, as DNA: TGCAGCGTTGAATACGGCACTGAAGCTTTCTTT. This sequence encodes CSVEYGTEAFF.

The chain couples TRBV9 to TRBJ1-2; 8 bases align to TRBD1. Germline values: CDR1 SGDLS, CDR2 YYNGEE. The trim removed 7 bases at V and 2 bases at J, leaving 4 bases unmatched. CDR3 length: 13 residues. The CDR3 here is CASGRQGNYGYTF. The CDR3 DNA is TGTGCCAGCGGCCGACAGGGGAACTATGGCTACACCTTC.

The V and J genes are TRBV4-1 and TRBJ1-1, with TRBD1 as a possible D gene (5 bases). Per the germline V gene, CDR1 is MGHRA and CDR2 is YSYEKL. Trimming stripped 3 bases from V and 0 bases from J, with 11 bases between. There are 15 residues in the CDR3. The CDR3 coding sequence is TGCGCCAGCAGCCACAGGGCCCGGATGAACACTGAAGCTTTCTTT. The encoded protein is CASSHRARMNTEAFF.

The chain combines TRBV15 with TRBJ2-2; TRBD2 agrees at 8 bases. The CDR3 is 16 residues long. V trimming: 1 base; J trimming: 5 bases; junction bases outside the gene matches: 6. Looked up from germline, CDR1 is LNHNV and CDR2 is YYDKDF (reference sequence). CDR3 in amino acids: CATSRVGTSSTGELFF. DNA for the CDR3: TGTGCCACCAGCAGAGTGGGGACTAGTAGTACCGGGGAGCTGTTTTTT. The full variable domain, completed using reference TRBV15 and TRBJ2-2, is DAMVIQNPRYQVTQFGKPVTLSCSQTLNHNVMYWYQQKSSQAPKLLFHYYDKDFNNEADTPDNFQSRRPNTSFCFLDIRSPGLGDTAMYLCATSRVGTSSTGELFFGEGSRLTVL.

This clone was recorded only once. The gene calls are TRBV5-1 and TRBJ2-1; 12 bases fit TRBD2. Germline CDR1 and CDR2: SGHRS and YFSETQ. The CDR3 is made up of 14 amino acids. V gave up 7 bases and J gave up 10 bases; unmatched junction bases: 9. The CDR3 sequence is CASASTSGGWEQFF. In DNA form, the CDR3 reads TGCGCCAGCGCCTCGACTAGCGGGGGTTGGGAGCAGTTCTTC.

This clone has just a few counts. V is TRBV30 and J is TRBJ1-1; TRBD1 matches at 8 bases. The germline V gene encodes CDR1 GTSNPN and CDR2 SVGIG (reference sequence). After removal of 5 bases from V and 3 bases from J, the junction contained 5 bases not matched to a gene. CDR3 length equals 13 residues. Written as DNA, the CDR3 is TGTGCCTGGTCCACGACAGGGGACACTGAAGCTTTCTTT. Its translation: CAWSTTGDTEAFF.

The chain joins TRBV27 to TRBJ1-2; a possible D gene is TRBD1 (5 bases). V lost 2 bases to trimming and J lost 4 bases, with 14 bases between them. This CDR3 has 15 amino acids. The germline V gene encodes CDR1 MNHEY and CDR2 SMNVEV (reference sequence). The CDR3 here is CASSLAGQPSYGYTF. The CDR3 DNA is TGTGCCAGCAGTTTAGCGGGGCAACCTTCCTATGGCTACACCTTC.

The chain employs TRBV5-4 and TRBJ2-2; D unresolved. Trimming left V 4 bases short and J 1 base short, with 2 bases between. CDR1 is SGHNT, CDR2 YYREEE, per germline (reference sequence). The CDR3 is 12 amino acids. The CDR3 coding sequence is TGTGCCAGCAGCCAGAACACCGGGGAGCTGTTTTTT. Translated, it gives CASSQNTGELFF.

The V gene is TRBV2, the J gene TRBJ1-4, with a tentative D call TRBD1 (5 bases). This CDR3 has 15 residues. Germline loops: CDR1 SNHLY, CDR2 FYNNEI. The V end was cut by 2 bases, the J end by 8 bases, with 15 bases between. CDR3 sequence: CASSEWAGSGEKLFF. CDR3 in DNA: TGTGCCAGCAGTGAATGGGCAGGGTCAGGGGAAAAACTGTTTTTT.

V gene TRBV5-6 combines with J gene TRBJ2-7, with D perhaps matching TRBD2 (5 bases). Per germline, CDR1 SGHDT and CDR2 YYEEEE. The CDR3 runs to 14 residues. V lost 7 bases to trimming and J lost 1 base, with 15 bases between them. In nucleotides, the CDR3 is TGTGCCAGCTTTCGGGATTTGGGGTCCTACGAGCAGTACTTC. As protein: CASFRDLGSYEQYF.

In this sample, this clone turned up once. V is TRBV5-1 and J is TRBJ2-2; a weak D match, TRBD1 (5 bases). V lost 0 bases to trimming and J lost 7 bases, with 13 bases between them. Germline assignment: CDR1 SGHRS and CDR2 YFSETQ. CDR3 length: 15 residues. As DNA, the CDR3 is TGCGCCAGCAGCTTGGGCCAGGGTGGCGTCGGGGAGCTGTTTTTT. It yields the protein CASSLGQGGVGELFF. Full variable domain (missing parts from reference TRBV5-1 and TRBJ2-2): KAGVTQTPRYLIKTRGQQVTLSCSPISGHRSVSWYQQTPGQGLQFLFEYFSETQRNKGNFPGRFSGRQFSNSRSEMNVSTLELGDSALYLCASSLGQGGVGELFFGEGSRLTVL.

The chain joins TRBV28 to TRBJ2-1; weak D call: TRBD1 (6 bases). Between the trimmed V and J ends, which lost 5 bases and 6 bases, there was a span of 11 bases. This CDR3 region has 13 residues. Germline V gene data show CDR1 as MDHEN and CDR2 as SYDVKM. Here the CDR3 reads CASSPRTANEQFF. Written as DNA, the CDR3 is TGTGCCAGCAGTCCCCGGACAGCCAATGAGCAGTTCTTC.

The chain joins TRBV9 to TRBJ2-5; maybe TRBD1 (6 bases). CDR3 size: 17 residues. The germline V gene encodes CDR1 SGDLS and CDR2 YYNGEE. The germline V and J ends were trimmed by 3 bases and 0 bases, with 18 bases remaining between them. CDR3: CASSAREGQTHQETQYF. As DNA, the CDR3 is TGTGCCAGCAGCGCGAGAGAAGGACAGACCCACCAAGAGACCCAGTACTTC.

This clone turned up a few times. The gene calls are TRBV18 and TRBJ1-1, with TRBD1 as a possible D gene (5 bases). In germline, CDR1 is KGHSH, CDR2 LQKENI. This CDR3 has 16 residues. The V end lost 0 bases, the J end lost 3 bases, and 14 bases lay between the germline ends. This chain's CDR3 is CASSPPQGRKDTEAFF. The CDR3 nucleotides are TGTGCCAGCTCACCACCCCAGGGTAGGAAGGACACTGAAGCTTTCTTT.

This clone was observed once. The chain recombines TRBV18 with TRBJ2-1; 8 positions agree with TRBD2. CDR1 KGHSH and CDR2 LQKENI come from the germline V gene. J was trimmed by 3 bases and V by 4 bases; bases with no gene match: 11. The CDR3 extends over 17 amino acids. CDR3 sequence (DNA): TGTGCCAGCTCACGGGGGACTAGTGCGGTCATCTACAATGAGCAGTTCTTC. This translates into CASSRGTSAVIYNEQFF.

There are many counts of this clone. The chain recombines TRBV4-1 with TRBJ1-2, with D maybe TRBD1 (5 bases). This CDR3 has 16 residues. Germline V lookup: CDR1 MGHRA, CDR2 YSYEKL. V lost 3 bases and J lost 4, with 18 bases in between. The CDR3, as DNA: TGCGCCAGCAGCCAGGGTGGGACTCCTGGGGGCTATGGCTACACCTTC. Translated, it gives CASSQGGTPGGYGYTF.

The CDR3 DNA reads TGTGCCAGTAGTATCTCCGGGACAGGGGGCGATCCCTATGGCTACACCTTC. It is translated as CASSISGTGGDPYGYTF. This sequence joins TRBV19 and TRBJ1-2; TRBD1 matches at 12 bases. Germline-derived CDR1 and CDR2 are LNHDA and SQIVND (reference sequence). The length of the CDR3 is 17 residues. V lost 3 bases to trimming and J lost 4 bases; unmatched junction nucleotides: 9.

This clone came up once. This CDR3 reads CASSFGGDKGNTF. CDR3 nucleotide sequence: TGTGCCAGCAGTTTCGGTGGGGACAAGGGGAATACCTTC. J is TRBJ1-2 and V is TRBV28; D may be TRBD1 (6 bases). V was cut by 3 bases and J by 14 bases, with 19 bases left in between. The length of the CDR3 is 13 residues. CDR1 and CDR2 from the germline V gene are MDHEN and SYDVKM.

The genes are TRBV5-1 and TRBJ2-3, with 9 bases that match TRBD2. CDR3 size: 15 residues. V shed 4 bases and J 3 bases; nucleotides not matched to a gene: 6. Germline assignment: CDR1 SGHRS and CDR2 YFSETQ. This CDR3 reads CASSPRAGGTDTQYF. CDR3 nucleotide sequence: TGCGCCAGCAGCCCTAGAGCGGGAGGTACAGATACGCAGTATTTT.

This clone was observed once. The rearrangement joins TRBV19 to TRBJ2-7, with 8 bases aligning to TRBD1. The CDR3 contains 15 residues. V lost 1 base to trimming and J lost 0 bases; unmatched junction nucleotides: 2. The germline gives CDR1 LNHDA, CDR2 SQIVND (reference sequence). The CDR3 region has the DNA TGTGCCAGTAGTATAGGTGGGACAGGCTCCTACGAGCAGTACTTC. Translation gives CASSIGGTGSYEQYF.